Presented here are 32 T cell receptor beta chains from one specimen sequenced in a study of shared clonotypes between healthy human individuals. Assay: immunoSEQ multiplex PCR; the TCRdb copy retains only in-frame clones and omits some. Found here are about 510,000 clones, over 75% of them singletons; the top ten hold under 15%. The sample was PBMCs. These receptors were collected from a woman between 40 and 55 years old in good health. Some clones in this sample may be carry-over from other donors' samples.

This chain links TRBV5-1 with TRBJ1-5; TRBD1 is a possible D gene (6 bases). The CDR3 is 14 amino acids. The germline V gene encodes CDR1 SGHRS and CDR2 YFSETQ. V dropped 0 bases and J dropped 7 bases, with 11 bases sitting between them. The CDR3 coding sequence is TGCGCCAGCAGCTTGGGTCAGGGGCAACAGCCCCAGCATTTT. This gives the protein CASSLGQGQQPQHF. Full variable domain (remainder filled in from reference TRBV5-1 and TRBJ1-5): KAGVTQTPRYLIKTRGQQVTLSCSPISGHRSVSWYQQTPGQGLQFLFEYFSETQRNKGNFPGRFSGRQFSNSRSEMNVSTLELGDSALYLCASSLGQGQQPQHFGDGTRLSIL.

V and J are TRBV14 and TRBJ2-1; TRBD2 aligns across 13 bases. Germline CDR1 reads SGHDN; CDR2 reads FVKESK. The length of the CDR3 is 15 residues. V lost 4 bases, J lost 6 bases, and 3 bases stayed unmatched. The CDR3 protein is CASSRGLAGANEQFF. Here the CDR3 DNA reads TGTGCCAGCAGCCGTGGACTAGCGGGAGCCAATGAGCAGTTCTTC.

V gene TRBV2 combines with J gene TRBJ1-5, with D possibly TRBD1 on 6 matching bases. CDR1 and CDR2 from the germline V gene are SNHLY and FYNNEI. Between the trimmed V and J ends, which lost 5 bases and 0 bases, there was a span of 8 bases. The CDR3 contains 14 residues. The CDR3 protein is CASSRTVSNQPQHF. Written as DNA, the CDR3 is TGTGCCAGCAGTAGGACAGTTAGCAATCAGCCCCAGCATTTT.

This rearrangement joins TRBV28 to TRBJ1-2; no reliable D call. The germline CDR1 and CDR2 sequences are MDHEN and SYDVKM. V lost 7 bases and J lost 7, with 19 bases in between. This CDR3 comprises 14 residues. The CDR3 here is CASTLDLIVGGYTF. The CDR3, as DNA: TGTGCCAGCACCCTGGACCTTATCGTGGGTGGCTACACCTTC.

The chain combines TRBV27 with TRBJ2-7, with TRBD2 matching over 7 bases. The CDR3 is 15 residues long. CDR1 and CDR2 from the germline V gene are MNHEY and SMNVEV (reference sequence). V was pared by 6 bases and J by 5 bases, with 13 bases of the junction left unmatched. CDR3 sequence: CASRLQAGRWDEQYF. In DNA, the CDR3 is TGTGCCAGCAGACTCCAAGCCGGGAGGTGGGACGAGCAGTACTTC.

The J gene is TRBJ1-1, the V gene TRBV5-6; D is unresolved. The germline V gene encodes CDR1 SGHDT and CDR2 YYEEEE. V was clipped by 1 base and J by 4 bases, with 8 bases between them. The CDR3 is 13 amino acids. The DNA for the CDR3 is TGTGCCAGCAGCTTGCGGCTGGCCACTGAAGCTTTCTTT. It translates to CASSLRLATEAFF.

This clone is a singleton in its sample. The chain's CDR3 is CAISESTGPGNTIYF. CDR3 coding DNA: TGTGCCATCAGTGAGTCGACGGGTCCTGGAAACACCATATATTTT. The chain has TRBV10-3 and TRBJ1-3; D unresolved. The V end lost 0 bases, the J end lost 2 bases, and 8 bases lay between the germline ends. CDR3 length equals 15 residues. Germline V gene sequence: CDR1 ENHRY, CDR2 SYGVKD.

CDR3 nucleotide sequence: TGTGCCAGCAACCCACAGGGGTTCAACTATGGCTACACCTTC. It translates to CASNPQGFNYGYTF. The chain links TRBV2 to TRBJ1-2, with 7 bases aligning to TRBD1. Germline CDR1 SNHLY, CDR2 FYNNEI. With V trimmed by 7 bases and J by 2 bases, 7 bases remained unmatched. The CDR3 runs 14 residues.

The rearrangement uses TRBV11-3 and TRBJ2-5; 8 bases align to TRBD1. The junction had 5 bases not matched to a gene; V was cut back by 5 bases and J by 3 bases. The CDR3 is 14 amino acids. The germline V gene has CDR1 SGHNT and CDR2 YENEEA. The CDR3 DNA reads TGTGCCAGCAGCCCCAAGGACAGGGAAGAGACCCAGTACTTC. Protein: CASSPKDREETQYF.

The sample holds one count of this clone. CDR3 coding DNA: TGTGCCAGCAGCGTTGACAGGGGCCTCGTTGGCGAGCAGTACTTC. It specifies CASSVDRGLVGEQYF. The V call is TRBV9, the J call TRBJ2-7; 8 bases align to TRBD1. Germline V CDR1 and CDR2: SGDLS, YYNGEE. Unmatched junction bases numbered 10, after V lost 2 bases and J lost 6 bases. This CDR3 spans 15 amino acids. Looking up the rest from reference TRBV9 and TRBJ2-7 gives the full variable domain: DSGVTQTPKHLITATGQRVTLRCSPRSGDLSVYWYQQSLDQGLQFLIQYYNGEERAKGNILERFSAQQFPDLHSELNLSSLELGDSALYFCASSVDRGLVGEQYFGPGTRLTVT.

The V and J genes are TRBV28 and TRBJ2-1; 7 positions agree with TRBD2. Germline V gene lookup returns CDR1 MDHEN and CDR2 SYDVKM. V lost 2 bases, J lost 3 bases, and 1 base stayed unmatched. CDR3 length: 14 amino acids. For the CDR3, the DNA is TGTGCCAGCAGTTTAGCGGGGGACTACAATGAGCAGTTCTTC. Its protein is CASSLAGDYNEQFF. Combining the CDR3 with reference TRBV28 and TRBJ2-1 gives the whole variable domain DVKVTQSSRYLVKRTGEKVFLECVQDMDHENMFWYRQDPGLGLRLIYFSYDVKMKEKGDIPEGYSVSREKKERFSLILESASTNQTSMYLCASSLAGDYNEQFFGPGTRLTVL.

This sequence joins TRBV5-8 and TRBJ1-1; D is undetermined. This CDR3 contains 15 residues. Between the trimmed V and J ends, which lost 2 bases and 2 bases, there was a span of 13 bases. Germline CDR1 SGHTS, CDR2 YDEGEE. The CDR3 loop is CASSFFGSRNTEAFF. The CDR3 coding sequence is TGTGCCAGCAGCTTCTTTGGCAGCAGAAACACTGAAGCTTTCTTT.

The chain has TRBV9 and TRBJ2-3, with no clear D. V lost 0 bases and J lost 5, with 4 bases in between. The CDR3 spans 12 residues. CDR1 is SGDLS and CDR2 is YYNGEE in the germline V gene. CDR3 protein: CASSVDGDTQYF. The CDR3 DNA follows: TGTGCCAGCAGCGTAGATGGAGATACGCAGTATTTT. The full variable domain, in which reference TRBV9 and TRBJ2-3 provide the parts outside the CDR3, is DSGVTQTPKHLITATGQRVTLRCSPRSGDLSVYWYQQSLDQGLQFLIQYYNGEERAKGNILERFSAQQFPDLHSELNLSSLELGDSALYFCASSVDGDTQYFGPGTRLTVL.

This sequence joins TRBV7-6 and TRBJ2-2, with D unclear. CDR3 length equals 14 residues. V was trimmed by 0 bases and J by 0 bases, leaving 2 bases between them. Germline values: CDR1 SGHVS, CDR2 FNYEAQ. The CDR3 reads CASSLAANTGELFF. DNA for the CDR3: TGTGCCAGCAGCTTAGCTGCGAACACCGGGGAGCTGTTTTTT.

This clone was seen only a few times. This chain links TRBV28 with TRBJ2-2; D is unresolved. The CDR3 is 15 residues long. V gave up 10 bases and J gave up 1 base, with 16 bases separating them. Germline V gene data show CDR1 as MDHEN and CDR2 as SYDVKM. The CDR3 region is CATRPPNKNTGELFF. As DNA, the CDR3 is TGTGCCACTCGGCCGCCCAACAAGAACACCGGGGAGCTGTTTTTT.

The chain links TRBV27 to TRBJ2-3; 12 nucleotides agree with TRBD2. Germline CDR1 reads MNHEY; CDR2 reads SMNVEV (reference sequence). V shed 7 bases, J shed 0 bases, and the junction held 17 bases outside the gene matches. The CDR3 loop spans 20 amino acids. In nucleotides, the CDR3 is TGTGCCAGCACTATTAGGACTAGCGGGATCCCTCACCCTAGCACAGATACGCAGTATTTT. Translating gives CASTIRTSGIPHPSTDTQYF.

This rearrangement joins TRBV27 to TRBJ2-1, with 8 bases identical to TRBD1. V gave up 4 bases and J gave up 8 bases; unmatched junction bases: 4. CDR1 is MNHEY and CDR2 is SMNVEV in the germline V gene (reference sequence). This CDR3 is 13 amino acids long. CDR3 in amino acids: CASSSDRAHEQFF. CDR3 coding DNA: TGTGCCAGCAGTTCGGACAGGGCCCATGAGCAGTTCTTC.

The chain carries TRBV6-1 and TRBJ2-7, with D possibly matching TRBD1 (5 bases). Germline assignment: CDR1 MNHNS and CDR2 SASEGT. V was pared by 6 bases and J by 0 bases, with 15 bases between. The CDR3 is 15 amino acids. The CDR3 DNA reads TGTGCCAGCAGCTGGGCCAGGGCCAGCTCCTACGAGCAGTACTTC. This gives the protein CASSWARASSYEQYF.

This chain connects TRBV5-4 to TRBJ2-5; D remains unclear. V shed 1 base and J shed 3 bases, with 7 bases lying between them. Germline V lookup: CDR1 SGHNT, CDR2 YYREEE (reference sequence). This CDR3 comprises 13 residues. The CDR3 loop is CASSLTPEETQYF. CDR3 DNA sequence: TGTGCCAGCAGCTTGACCCCCGAAGAGACCCAGTACTTC.

The chain couples TRBV4-2 to TRBJ2-7; weak D call: TRBD1 (6 bases). The CDR3 totals 14 residues. Germline loops: CDR1 LGHNA, CDR2 YNFKEQ. Trimming took 3 bases from V and 5 from J, leaving 14 bases between them. The CDR3 is CASSQARGHNEQYF. The CDR3 DNA sequence: TGTGCCAGCAGCCAGGCCCGGGGACATAACGAGCAGTACTTC.

There are many counts of this clone. The chain is built from TRBV4-1 and TRBJ2-1, with TRBD1 matching over 7 bases. The germline CDR1 and CDR2 sequences are MGHRA and YSYEKL. The CDR3 is made up of 15 amino acids. Trimming at V came to 4 bases and at J to 7 bases, leaving 10 bases not matched to a gene. The CDR3 is CASSRMTGRKNEQFF. CDR3 DNA sequence: TGCGCCAGCAGCCGGATGACAGGGCGTAAAAATGAGCAGTTCTTC.

The chain uses TRBV9 and TRBJ2-3; 7 bases are shared with TRBD2. Looked up from germline, CDR1 is SGDLS and CDR2 is YYNGEE. There are 17 residues in the CDR3. J was trimmed by 3 bases and V by 0 bases; bases with no gene match: 10. Here the CDR3 reads CASSVGRIGGFTDTQYF. CDR3 nucleotides: TGTGCCAGCAGCGTAGGCCGGATCGGGGGGTTTACAGATACGCAGTATTTT.

A few counts support this clone. The chain employs TRBV5-1 and TRBJ2-1; a weak D match, TRBD1 (5 bases). The V and J ends lost 2 bases and 12 bases respectively, with 15 bases between them. The CDR3 is made up of 13 amino acids. Germline CDR1 is SGHRS and CDR2 is YFSETQ. Written as DNA, the CDR3 is TGCGCCAGCAGCTTAGATGGAAGACAGAGGCAGTTCTTC. It codes for CASSLDGRQRQFF.

V usage is TRBV7-9 and J usage is TRBJ2-7; D is ambiguous. The V and J ends lost 9 bases and 0 bases respectively, with 12 bases between them. The CDR3 length is 13 residues. CDR1 and CDR2 (germline): SEHNR, FQNEAQ (reference sequence). The CDR3 spells CASLSIFSYEQYF. CDR3 bases: TGTGCCAGTTTATCTATCTTCTCCTACGAGCAGTACTTC.

This clone has a single count. The V and J genes are TRBV19 and TRBJ2-4; D call uncertain. CDR1 and CDR2 (germline): LNHDA, SQIVND (reference sequence). Deletions cut 3 bases from V and 1 base from J, with 7 bases between. The CDR3 runs 14 residues. This CDR3 is CASSMDSAKNIQYF. CDR3 bases: TGTGCCAGTAGTATGGATTCGGCCAAAAACATTCAGTACTTC.

The chain combines TRBV5-1 with TRBJ2-5, with 8 bases lining up with TRBD2. J was trimmed by 1 base and V by 4 bases; bases with no gene match: 6. The CDR3 is 15 residues long. Germline V gene lookup returns CDR1 SGHRS and CDR2 YFSETQ. The CDR3 nucleotides are TGCGCCAGCAGCCTCAGCGGGAGTGGCCAAGAGACCCAGTACTTC. Protein sequence: CASSLSGSGQETQYF.

The chain links TRBV5-5 to TRBJ2-2; tentatively, D is TRBD1 (5 bases). CDR1 is SGHKS and CDR2 is YYEKEE in the germline V gene (reference sequence). V shed 1 base and J shed 5 bases, with 9 bases lying between them. The CDR3 loop spans 14 amino acids. The CDR3 nucleotides are TGTGCCAGCAGCTTGCAGGGATTTACCGGGGAGCTGTTTTTT. Amino acid sequence: CASSLQGFTGELFF.

This clone was seen once. The chain has TRBV11-3 and TRBJ2-1; D is unresolved. The V end was cut by 3 bases, the J end by 9 bases, with 21 bases between. Germline CDR1 reads SGHNT; CDR2 reads YENEEA. The CDR3 extends over 16 amino acids. For the CDR3, the DNA is TGTGCCAGCAGCTTGGATGCAGTGTCTCAGCCTAGTGAGCAGTTCTTC. This translates into CASSLDAVSQPSEQFF.

The chain couples TRBV9 to TRBJ2-1; 10 nucleotides match TRBD2. This CDR3 spans 16 amino acids. J gave up 3 bases and V 3 bases, and 6 bases lay outside the gene matches. CDR1 and CDR2 (germline): SGDLS, YYNGEE. CDR3 DNA: TGTGCCAGCAGCGCTTCCGGGACTAGCGTCTACAATGAGCAGTTCTTC. Amino acids: CASSASGTSVYNEQFF.

This chain connects TRBV30 to TRBJ2-7, with 7 bases matching TRBD2. Germline V lookup: CDR1 GTSNPN, CDR2 SVGIG (reference sequence). This CDR3 comprises 16 residues. V was pared by 0 bases and J by 4 bases, with 12 bases of the junction left unmatched. CDR3 bases: TGTGCCTGGAGTGTAATGGGGGGGTATATCACGTACGAGCAGTACTTC. It yields the protein CAWSVMGGYITYEQYF.

The chain uses TRBV6-1 and TRBJ2-1; 8 bases match TRBD1. This CDR3 has 16 residues. Germline loops: CDR1 MNHNS, CDR2 SASEGT. V gave up 2 bases and J gave up 3 bases; unmatched junction bases: 6. This CDR3 is CASSESQGAGYNEQFF. CDR3 nucleotide sequence: TGTGCCAGCAGTGAATCCCAGGGGGCCGGCTACAATGAGCAGTTCTTC.

The J gene is TRBJ2-3, the V gene TRBV11-1; TRBD2 agrees at 8 bases. The CDR3 is 19 amino acids. The trim removed 0 bases at V and 1 base at J, leaving 12 bases unmatched. Looked up from germline, CDR1 is SGHAT and CDR2 is FQDESV (reference sequence). DNA for the CDR3: TGTGCCAGCAGCTTAGCGGCCTGGCGGGAGGAAATGGGCACAGATACGCAGTATTTT. Amino acid sequence: CASSLAAWREEMGTDTQYF.